There are a few counts of the clone carrying this T cell receptor (beta chain). The antigen is unknown. The immunoSEQ assay was version 4, run in survey mode. Each sample used up to roughly 1 ug genomic DNA diluted to around 10 ng/uL. Measured with immunoSEQ multiplex PCR; TCRdb has only the in-frame clones, and not every one. The profile shows 45,000 to 55,000 clones, about four fifths of them singletons. The sample originates from a study of persistence of HIV-infected CD4 T cells. Overall study context: Donors were ART-treated; their CMV- and Gag-responding CD4+ T cells were isolated. Broader study findings: TCR oligoclonality correlated with proviral oligoclonality in the same sorted populations.

Lysates of CMV-infected fibroblasts at 10 ug/mL stimulated these cells. CD40L/CD69 double-negative CD45RO-high memory CD4+ T cells were collected. The specimen was CD4+ T cells sorted from PBMCs after roughly 17-hour stimulation, collected from a patient who received antiretroviral therapy. The origin of this receptor is an adult man with HIV who was CMV-seropositive.

CDR3 amino acids: CASSSPSKNTEAFF. Here the CDR3 DNA reads TGTGCCAGCAGTTCGCCTTCGAAGAACACTGAAGCTTTCTTT. The rearrangement links TRBV27 to TRBJ1-1, with D unresolved. The CDR3 sequence is 14 residues long. Germline CDR1 is MNHEY and CDR2 is SMNVEV (reference sequence). The V gene lost 4 bases and the J gene lost 1 base, with 10 bases spanning the gap.